The next 5 T cell receptor beta chains were all read from a single sample in a study of blood T cell repertoires in COVID-19. Generated by immunoSEQ multiplex PCR, the TCRdb table keeps only in-frame clones and is missing some. In the table there are 150,000 or so clones, 75% to 90% of which are singletons. The sequenced sample was peripheral blood. These TCRs come from a man aged 60 to 69 with COVID-19, enrolled during active disease.

As concerns this clone: The sample has other DNA sequences that encode this CDR3 too. This chain uses TRBV7-3 with TRBJ2-3; 8 bases agree with TRBD2. Germline V gene lookup returns CDR1 SGHTA and CDR2 FQGTGA. V was pared by 5 bases and J by 0 bases, with 4 bases of the junction left unmatched. There are 15 residues in the CDR3. CDR3 protein: CASSRAGGSTDTQYF. Written as DNA, the CDR3 is TGTGCCAGCAGCCGCGCGGGGGGCAGCACAGATACGCAGTATTTT. The full variable domain, with the rest looked up from reference TRBV7-3 and TRBJ2-3, is GAGVSQTPSNKVTEKGKYVELRCDPISGHTALYWYRQSLGQGPEFLIYFQGTGAADDSGLPNDRFFAVRPEGSVSTLKIQRTERGDSAVYLCASSRAGGSTDTQYFGPGTRLTVL.

This chain connects TRBV10-3 to TRBJ1-6; D gene ambiguous. Trimming stripped 0 bases from V and 4 bases from J, with 19 bases between. This CDR3 has 19 amino acids. The V gene's germline CDR1 is ENHRY and CDR2 SYGVKD. CDR3 residues: CAISESTGGFRLYNSPLHF. Written as DNA, the CDR3 is TGTGCCATCAGTGAGTCGACGGGCGGGTTCCGCCTTTATAATTCACCCCTCCACTTT.

The sample holds one count of this clone. The gene calls are TRBV11-2 and TRBJ1-1; 9 positions agree with TRBD1. The CDR3 spans 13 residues. V trimming: 5 bases; J trimming: 8 bases; junction bases outside the gene matches: 6. In germline, CDR1 is SGHAT, CDR2 FQNNGV. The DNA for the CDR3 is TGTGCCAGCAGCCCTACAGGGGGCGCAGAAGCTTTCTTT. It specifies CASSPTGGAEAFF.

The rearrangement uses TRBV9 and TRBJ1-2; D unresolved. Trimming shortened V by 4 bases and J by 6 bases, and 13 bases separated the two germline ends. CDR1 is SGDLS, CDR2 YYNGEE, per germline. The CDR3 is 13 residues long. The CDR3 protein is CASSSRLRNGYTF. The CDR3 bases are TGTGCCAGCAGCTCCCGGTTGCGGAATGGCTACACCTTC. The complete variable domain, with remaining parts taken from reference TRBV9 and TRBJ1-2, reads DSGVTQTPKHLITATGQRVTLRCSPRSGDLSVYWYQQSLDQGLQFLIQYYNGEERAKGNILERFSAQQFPDLHSELNLSSLELGDSALYFCASSSRLRNGYTFGSGTRLTVV.

The chain couples TRBV3-1 (or the pseudogene TRBV3-2) to TRBJ1-4; TRBD1 might be the D (5 bases). V lost 0 bases, J lost 7 bases, and 15 bases lay in between. The CDR3 extends over 16 amino acids. CDR1 LGHDT and CDR2 YNNKEL come from the germline V gene (reference sequence). CDR3 loop: CASSQDRGGASEKLFF. In DNA, the CDR3 is TGTGCCAGCAGCCAAGATCGGGGAGGGGCTTCTGAAAAACTGTTTTTT.